What follows are 9 T cell receptor beta chains derived from one specimen sequenced in a study of cytotoxic CD8 clonotypes in ibrutinib-treated CLL (TCRdb year 2021). Receptors were amplified or captured by the immunoSEQ multiplex PCR assay. TCRdb provides this immuneACCESS table in a form limited to in-frame rearrangements. Some clones are lacking; in checked studies, under half of them reflect an unresolved V gene, and why the rest are absent is not known. This sample comprises 40,000 or so clones, roughly 70% of them detected only once. The ten largest make up 10% of the sample. The sample's time point label, in plain terms: progressive disease on ibrutinib. This specimen consisted of PBMCs, obtained at disease progression, from a patient treated with ibrutinib. The receptors originated from a human donor with chronic lymphocytic leukemia.

This chain uses TRBV18 with TRBJ2-7; no reliable D call. V was shortened by 2 bases and J by 3 bases, with 2 bases between the two germline ends. In germline, CDR1 is KGHSH, CDR2 LQKENI. The CDR3 contains 11 residues. The CDR3 reads CASSPDYEQYF. The CDR3 bases are TGTGCCAGCTCACCAGACTACGAGCAGTACTTC.

This clone was observed a few times. The CDR3 region is CASSDRGPYNEQFF. DNA for the CDR3: TGTGCCAGCAGTGACAGGGGACCCTACAATGAGCAGTTCTTC. The chain recombines TRBV28 with TRBJ2-1; 8 bases match TRBD1. This CDR3 is built from 14 residues. The J segment lost 2 bases and the V segment lost 5 bases, leaving 2 bases of the junction unmatched. Looked up from germline, CDR1 is MDHEN and CDR2 is SYDVKM.

The chain employs TRBV5-4 and TRBJ2-1; D unclear. V shed 1 base and J shed 10 bases, with 15 bases lying between them. The CDR3 loop spans 14 amino acids. CDR1 SGHNT and CDR2 YYREEE come from the germline V gene (reference sequence). CDR3 in DNA: TGTGCCAGCAGCTTGAGTCACCCCATTAAGGAGCAGTTCTTC. Translation gives CASSLSHPIKEQFF.

V gene TRBV6-5 combines with J gene TRBJ1-2; tentatively, D is TRBD1 (5 bases). This CDR3 has 15 amino acids. Per germline, CDR1 MNHEY and CDR2 SVGAGI. Trimming stripped 0 bases from V and 3 bases from J, with 11 bases between. CDR3 bases: TGTGCCAGCAGTTACTCCAGGGCGGGGGACTATGGCTACACCTTC. Its translation is CASSYSRAGDYGYTF.

The V call is TRBV30, the J call TRBJ2-2; 8 bases align to TRBD1. V lost 5 bases and J lost 6; bases outside the gene matches: 8. Per the germline V gene, CDR1 is GTSNPN and CDR2 is SVGIG (reference sequence). The CDR3 contains 14 residues. The CDR3 reads CAWDDRGRSGELFF. For the CDR3, the DNA is TGTGCCTGGGATGACAGGGGTCGGTCCGGGGAGCTGTTTTTT. Supplemented by reference TRBV30 and TRBJ2-2, the full variable domain reads SQTIHQWPATLVQPVGSPLSLECTVEGTSNPNLYWYRQAAGRGLQLLFYSVGIGQISSEVPQNLSASRPQDRQFILSSKKLLLSDSGFYLCAWDDRGRSGELFFGEGSRLTVL.

The chain joins TRBV5-6 to TRBJ2-7; a possible D gene is TRBD2 (5 bases). The V and J ends lost 3 bases and 2 bases respectively, with 18 bases between them. CDR3 length: 16 amino acids. Looked up from germline, CDR1 is SGHDT and CDR2 is YYEEEE. In DNA, the CDR3 is TGTGCCAGCAGCTGGGTGTTTGAGGGTAGGACCTACGAGCAGTACTTC. It codes for CASSWVFEGRTYEQYF.

This chain links TRBV19 with TRBJ1-2, with TRBD1 matching 7 bases. Germline lookup yields CDR1 LNHDA and CDR2 SQIVND (reference sequence). Losses at the gene ends were 7 bases for V and 7 bases for J; bases not matched to a gene: 6. CDR3 length: 12 residues. The CDR3 is CASNRQGLGYTF. DNA of the CDR3: TGTGCCAGTAACCGACAGGGCCTTGGCTACACCTTC.

In this sample, this clone turned up a few times. The V call is TRBV6-5, the J call TRBJ1-2; D is perhaps TRBD1 (5 bases). This CDR3 comprises 14 residues. The V gene's germline CDR1 is MNHEY and CDR2 SVGAGI. Trimming pared 2 bases from V and 5 bases from J, leaving 12 bases between. The CDR3 reads CASSYGAVGYGYTF. Here the CDR3 DNA reads TGTGCCAGCAGTTACGGGGCGGTCGGGTATGGCTACACCTTC.

This clone was seen a handful of times. V gene TRBV6-1 combines with J gene TRBJ2-2, with D maybe TRBD1 (5 bases). Germline V gives CDR1 MNHNS, CDR2 SASEGT. Trimming cost V 9 bases and J 3 bases, with 8 bases left between them. There are 12 residues in the CDR3. CDR3 in amino acids: CASLGHTGELFF. CDR3 sequence (DNA): TGTGCCAGTTTGGGGCACACCGGGGAGCTGTTTTTT.